This T cell receptor (beta chain) stems from a study of blood T cells in healthy people across ages. The CDR3 length is 13 residues. Germline lookup yields CDR1 SGHDT and CDR2 YYEEEE. V was cut by 4 bases and J by 10 bases, with 16 bases left in between. The study's findings and limits: When set beside aged donors, long-lived donors presented more naive CD4+ cells and higher diversity.

A second PCR of roughly 7 to 11 cycles used a sample-barcoded 5' primer and a J-beta primer mix. From the 5' RACE reads, TCRdb called clonotypes with MiXCR, one entry per CDR3 protein. The sample lists approximately 1,000,000 distinct CDR3 sequences, over 35% occurring once. Comment on this clonotype: Its antigen is unknown.

The clonotype comes from a woman aged 55-70 years in good health. This rearrangement joins TRBV5-6 to TRBJ2-3; D possibly matches TRBD1 or TRBD2 (5 bases each). The sequenced sample was blood. CDR3 sequence: CASSKGTGMAQYF. The DNA of the CDR3 is TGTGCCAGCAGCAAGGGGACCGGGATGGCGCAGTATTTT.